These 32 T cell receptor beta chains were sequenced from one sample in a study of tissue T cells after allogeneic stem cell transplantation. Profiled with immunoSEQ multiplex PCR; TCRdb holds only in-frame clones, not every one. The sample includes some 25,000 clones, around 90% of them seen just once. Sample: blood, taken before transplantation. The source of these receptors is a male donor at least 60 years old who later had graft-versus-host disease after an allogeneic stem cell transplant.

The genes are TRBV6-5 and TRBJ1-2; 7 nucleotides match TRBD1. Germline V lookup: CDR1 MNHEY, CDR2 SVGAGI. This CDR3 has 12 amino acids. V was clipped by 8 bases and J by 2 bases; unmatched bases: 2. CDR3 protein: CASPGQNYGYTF. As DNA, the CDR3 is TGTGCCAGCCCGGGACAGAACTATGGCTACACCTTC.

This rearrangement joins TRBV28 to TRBJ2-1; 9 bases match TRBD1. Germline V gene data show CDR1 as MDHEN and CDR2 as SYDVKM. V dropped 2 bases and J dropped 4; count of bases not matched to a gene: 0. This CDR3 has 14 residues. The CDR3 nucleotides read TGTGCCAGCAGTTTAGGGACAGGGTACAATGAGCAGTTCTTC. This sequence encodes CASSLGTGYNEQFF.

The chain recombines TRBV9 with TRBJ2-2; D possibly corresponds to TRBD2 (7 bases). The V gene lost 2 bases and the J gene lost 7 bases, with 18 bases spanning the gap. Germline V gene lookup returns CDR1 SGDLS and CDR2 YYNGEE. This CDR3 has 16 amino acids. CDR3 DNA sequence: TGTGCCAGCAGCGTCTTCTTGGCAGGGGAGGGCGGGGAGCTGTTTTTT. Its protein product is CASSVFLAGEGGELFF.

The rearrangement links TRBV5-6 to TRBJ1-5, with 7 bases identical to TRBD1. J gave up 2 bases and V 3 bases, and 2 bases lay outside the gene matches. The CDR3 is 14 residues long. Germline V gene lookup returns CDR1 SGHDT and CDR2 YYEEEE. CDR3 sequence: CASSSTGGNQPQHF. The CDR3 region has the DNA TGTGCCAGCAGCTCAACAGGGGGCAATCAGCCCCAGCATTTT.

J is TRBJ1-2 and V is TRBV6-5, with 10 nucleotides matching TRBD1. Germline CDR1 MNHEY, CDR2 SVGAGI. The CDR3 totals 15 residues. The trim removed 6 bases at V and 3 bases at J, leaving 7 bases unmatched. The CDR3, as DNA: TGTGCCAGCAGAGGGGGGACAGGGGACCACTATGGCTACACCTTC. This translates into CASRGGTGDHYGYTF.

The chain carries TRBV5-1 and TRBJ1-3, with no clear D. There are 16 residues in the CDR3. CDR1 is SGHRS and CDR2 is YFSETQ in the germline V gene. V shed 4 bases and J shed 1 base, with 15 bases lying between them. The CDR3 DNA is TGCGCCAGCAGCCTGTCCGGAGGACCTTCTGGAAACACCATATATTTT. Its translation: CASSLSGGPSGNTIYF.

The rearrangement uses TRBV10-2 and TRBJ2-2; 7 bases are a match to TRBD1. V dropped 4 bases and J dropped 6; count of bases not matched to a gene: 8. This CDR3 is 15 amino acids long. The germline CDR1 and CDR2 sequences are WSHSY and SAAADI. In nucleotides, the CDR3 is TGCGCCAGCAGTGTCCACAGGGGTGCCCCCGGGGAGCTGTTTTTT. As protein: CASSVHRGAPGELFF.

J is TRBJ2-2 and V is TRBV10-3; D not certain. This CDR3 is built from 13 residues. Germline CDR1 is ENHRY and CDR2 is SYGVKD. Trimming shortened V by 3 bases and J by 10 bases, and 12 bases separated the two germline ends. In DNA form, the CDR3 reads TGTGCCATCAGTGATACCCCACTCGCGGAGCTGTTTTTT. Translation: CAISDTPLAELFF.

The chain recombines TRBV18 with TRBJ2-1; a weak D match, TRBD2 (6 bases). Deletions cut 0 bases from V and 3 bases from J, with 12 bases between. Germline CDR1 reads KGHSH; CDR2 reads LQKENI. CDR3 length equals 16 residues. The CDR3 coding sequence is TGTGCCAGCTCACCACCGAACGCCGGGGGCTACAATGAGCAGTTCTTC. It specifies CASSPPNAGGYNEQFF.

This clone was seen only once. This rearrangement joins TRBV6-6 to TRBJ2-3; a possible D gene is TRBD2 (5 bases). Germline assignment: CDR1 MNHNY and CDR2 SVGAGI (reference sequence). The CDR3 is 13 amino acids. V lost 4 bases to trimming and J lost 5 bases, with 10 bases between them. Here the CDR3 reads CASSSAGKDTQYF. In nucleotides, the CDR3 is TGTGCCAGCAGTTCGGCCGGGAAAGATACGCAGTATTTT.

Only one count was recorded for this clone. The chain employs TRBV29-1 and TRBJ2-3; D ambiguous. Germline CDR1 is SQVTM and CDR2 is ANQGSEA. The V gene lost 0 bases and the J gene lost 2 bases, with 15 bases spanning the gap. This CDR3 is 16 amino acids long. This CDR3 reads CSVEDPRGGSTDTQYF. For the CDR3, the DNA is TGCAGCGTTGAAGATCCCAGAGGCGGATCCACAGATACGCAGTATTTT.

This chain uses TRBV7-6 with TRBJ1-3; D is unclear. Trimming stripped 5 bases from V and 0 bases from J, with 14 bases between. This CDR3 is 16 amino acids long. Germline values: CDR1 SGHVS, CDR2 FNYEAQ. The CDR3 region is CASSDNYHLSGNTIYF. CDR3 coding DNA: TGTGCCAGCAGCGACAACTATCACCTCTCTGGAAACACCATATATTTT.

The V and J genes are TRBV6-5 and TRBJ2-4; TRBD1 is a possible D gene (6 bases). CDR1 is MNHEY, CDR2 SVGAGI, per germline. V lost 0 bases and J lost 8, with 14 bases in between. This CDR3 region has 15 residues. The CDR3 nucleotides read TGTGCCAGCAGTTACTCGAACAGGGAGTTTGACATTCAGTACTTC. Translation: CASSYSNREFDIQYF.

The chain couples TRBV27 to TRBJ1-1, with D unclear. Germline CDR1 and CDR2: MNHEY and SMNVEV (reference sequence). This CDR3 is built from 15 residues. The ends were cut back, 2 bases at V and 4 bases at J, with 14 bases in the middle. The CDR3 loop is CASSLRGGRTTEAFF. CDR3 bases: TGTGCCAGCAGTTTACGCGGAGGGCGGACCACTGAAGCTTTCTTT.

This chain links TRBV6-5 with TRBJ2-7; D ambiguous. CDR1 and CDR2 from the germline V gene are MNHEY and SVGAGI. V was clipped by 0 bases and J by 2 bases, with 8 bases between them. The CDR3 has 14 residues. Here the CDR3 reads CASSYSIPTYEQYF. In nucleotides, the CDR3 is TGTGCCAGCAGTTACTCCATACCTACCTACGAGCAGTACTTC.

The chain carries TRBV5-1 and TRBJ2-7, with D uncertain. V lost 0 bases to trimming and J lost 6 bases, with 7 bases between them. In germline, CDR1 is SGHRS, CDR2 YFSETQ. This CDR3 comprises 12 residues. DNA for the CDR3: TGCGCCAGCAGCTTGGCAACGGGCGAGCAGTACTTC. Its translation is CASSLATGEQYF.

The chain combines TRBV6-5 with TRBJ2-5, with TRBD2 matching over 11 bases. V was clipped by 6 bases and J by 5 bases; unmatched bases: 8. Per the germline V gene, CDR1 is MNHEY and CDR2 is SVGAGI. The CDR3 extends over 15 amino acids. The CDR3, as DNA: TGTGCCAGCAGAAGTAGCGGGGGGGCCCAGGAGACCCAGTACTTC. Amino acid sequence: CASRSSGGAQETQYF.

The chain employs TRBV5-4 and TRBJ2-1; D may be TRBD1 or TRBD2 (5 bases each). The CDR3 totals 16 residues. Looked up from germline, CDR1 is SGHNT and CDR2 is YYREEE (reference sequence). V was clipped by 4 bases and J by 1 base, with 15 bases between them. The chain's CDR3 is CASSVGTGGSYNEQFF. The CDR3 coding sequence is TGTGCCAGCAGCGTCGGGACGGGCGGATCCTACAATGAGCAGTTCTTC.

This chain uses TRBV3-1 (or the pseudogene TRBV3-2) with TRBJ1-1; TRBD1 might be the D (5 bases). Germline CDR1 LGHDT, CDR2 YNNKEL (reference sequence). Trimming removed 6 bases from V and 11 bases from J, with 19 bases in between. The CDR3 runs 13 residues. CDR3 sequence (DNA): TGTGCCAGCAGTCTCAGCATAAGGGGTATCGCTTTCTTT. Amino acid sequence: CASSLSIRGIAFF.

The chain uses TRBV4-2 and TRBJ2-3; 7 bases are a match to TRBD2. The germline gives CDR1 LGHNA, CDR2 YNFKEQ. The CDR3 runs 17 residues. V shed 1 base, J shed 0 bases, and the junction held 7 bases outside the gene matches. DNA of the CDR3: TGTGCCAGCAGCCAAGTTATGGGGGGGTCTAGCACAGATACGCAGTATTTT. Protein: CASSQVMGGSSTDTQYF.

V and J are TRBV5-1 and TRBJ1-4; D gene ambiguous. Looked up from germline, CDR1 is SGHRS and CDR2 is YFSETQ. V lost 0 bases, J lost 4 bases, and 10 bases lay in between. This CDR3 region has 15 residues. CDR3 loop: CASSLEAGFNEKLFF. The CDR3, as DNA: TGCGCCAGCAGCTTGGAGGCCGGGTTTAATGAAAAACTGTTTTTT. The full variable domain, rest sourced from reference TRBV5-1 and TRBJ1-4, is KAGVTQTPRYLIKTRGQQVTLSCSPISGHRSVSWYQQTPGQGLQFLFEYFSETQRNKGNFPGRFSGRQFSNSRSEMNVSTLELGDSALYLCASSLEAGFNEKLFFGSGTQLSVL.

The J gene is TRBJ2-5, the V gene TRBV27; 12 bases map to TRBD2. The germline V gene has CDR1 MNHEY and CDR2 SMNVEV (reference sequence). This CDR3 contains 15 residues. Unmatched junction bases numbered 6, after V lost 3 bases and J lost 7 bases. DNA for the CDR3: TGTGCCAGCAGTTTTACTAGCGGGAGGACCGGGACCCAGTACTTC. This translates into CASSFTSGRTGTQYF.

The genes are TRBV19 and TRBJ1-5; D is possibly TRBD1 (5 bases). CDR3 length: 16 residues. Germline V gives CDR1 LNHDA, CDR2 SQIVND (reference sequence). Trimming removed 5 bases from V and 3 bases from J, with 17 bases in between. CDR3 bases: TGTGCCAGTAGTGGTCGGACAAGGGGATTCAATCAGCCCCAGCATTTT. Translation gives CASSGRTRGFNQPQHF.

V usage is TRBV6-2 or TRBV6-3 and J usage is TRBJ2-5; D remains unclear. There are 11 residues in the CDR3. CDR1 is MNHEY and CDR2 is SVGEGT in the germline V gene. The ends were cut back, 1 base at V and 5 bases at J, with 2 bases in the middle. In DNA, the CDR3 is TGTGCCAGCAGTTACTGGGAGACCCAGTACTTC. This gives the protein CASSYWETQYF.

The rearrangement links TRBV24-1 to TRBJ2-1; either TRBD1 or TRBD2 may fit D (5 bases each). The germline V gene encodes CDR1 KGHDR and CDR2 SFDVKD. The V and J ends lost 9 bases and 4 bases respectively, with 15 bases between them. The CDR3 totals 14 residues. The CDR3 DNA reads as TGTGCCACCGGCGGCGAGGGGAAGTACAATGAGCAGTTCTTC. Amino acid sequence: CATGGEGKYNEQFF.

The chain combines TRBV2 with TRBJ1-6, with TRBD1 as a possible D gene (6 bases). In germline, CDR1 is SNHLY, CDR2 FYNNEI. The length of the CDR3 is 14 residues. Trimming cost V 4 bases and J 7 bases, with 11 bases left between them. CDR3 amino acids: CASSGGGGNSPLHF. The CDR3 nucleotides read TGTGCCAGCAGTGGAGGGGGAGGCAATTCACCCCTCCACTTT.

The chain has TRBV27 and TRBJ2-3, with D unresolved. The CDR3 has 15 amino acids. Between the trimmed V and J ends, which lost 0 bases and 1 base, there was a span of 8 bases. Germline V lookup: CDR1 MNHEY, CDR2 SMNVEV (reference sequence). CDR3 sequence: CASSLSVGGTDTQYF. DNA for the CDR3: TGTGCCAGCAGTTTATCTGTTGGGGGCACAGATACGCAGTATTTT.

The chain has TRBV30 and TRBJ2-1; D perhaps matches TRBD2 (5 bases). Trimming removed 3 bases from V and 6 bases from J, with 15 bases in between. This CDR3 is built from 14 residues. From germline, CDR1 is GTSNPN and CDR2 SVGIG (reference sequence). CDR3 amino acids: CAWRAGNLPNEQFF. The CDR3 region has the DNA TGTGCCTGGAGAGCCGGGAATCTTCCCAATGAGCAGTTCTTC.

The chain couples TRBV25-1 to TRBJ2-1; TRBD1 matches 7 bases. The trim removed 1 base at V and 3 bases at J, leaving 3 bases unmatched. The CDR3 totals 15 residues. Looked up from germline, CDR1 is MGHDK and CDR2 is SYGVNS. Written as DNA, the CDR3 is TGTGCCAGCAGTGAATCCCAGGGGGACTACAATGAGCAGTTCTTC. Protein product: CASSESQGDYNEQFF.

The chain links TRBV3-1 (or the pseudogene TRBV3-2) to TRBJ1-4; no clear D gene. Germline CDR1 and CDR2: LGHDT and YNNKEL (reference sequence). The CDR3 is 16 residues long. V shed 0 bases and J shed 8 bases, with 16 bases lying between them. CDR3 loop: CASSQDRMKNAEKLFF. CDR3 nucleotide sequence: TGTGCCAGCAGCCAAGATCGGATGAAAAACGCGGAAAAACTGTTTTTT.

V gene TRBV5-1 combines with J gene TRBJ1-2, with TRBD1 as a possible D gene (5 bases). The CDR3 covers 14 residues. The germline V gene has CDR1 SGHRS and CDR2 YFSETQ. V was shortened by 0 bases and J by 8 bases, with 14 bases between the two germline ends. As DNA, the CDR3 is TGCGCCAGCAGCTTGGCCTCAGGGCCACTGGGCTACACCTTC. Translated: CASSLASGPLGYTF.

The chain links TRBV6-5 to TRBJ1-5; a weak D match, TRBD1 (5 bases). This CDR3 contains 15 residues. The germline gives CDR1 MNHEY, CDR2 SVGAGI. Trimming removed 4 bases at V and 7 bases at J, with 17 bases between. The CDR3 coding sequence is TGTGCCAGCAGTTCCCGGGGGATTCCGAACCAGCCCCAGCATTTT. It specifies CASSSRGIPNQPQHF.